This is a list of T cell receptor beta chains from one sample in a study of beta chain features in type 1 diabetes. Clones were sequenced by immunoSEQ multiplex PCR, and TCRdb holds only the in-frame ones, with some missing. The sample lists some 350,000 clones; roughly 14% were seen once. Sequencing was done on a sample of naive CD4+ T cells from blood. The receptors come from a woman aged 18 to 35 with type 1 diabetes. Both conserved end residues are part of each CDR3. D genes are given only for firm matches.

d_gene	j_gene	v_gene	CDR3aa
TRBD2	TRBJ2-1	TRBV5-1	CASSLGTSGNEQFF
TRBD1	TRBJ1-5	TRBV2	CASSLTGVSNQPQHF
TRBD2	TRBJ2-1	TRBV30	CAWSVLAGTYNEQFF
-	TRBJ1-1	TRBV2	CASSDMLGRTEAFF
-	TRBJ2-2	TRBV5-1	CASSSGAGNGELFF
-	TRBJ2-5	TRBV5-8	CASSFRETQYF
TRBD2	TRBJ2-7	TRBV15	CATSRGGAGGPSYEQYF
TRBD2	TRBJ2-3	TRBV4-1	CASSRLGVAGATDTQYF
-	TRBJ2-5	TRBV11-3	CASSSGNREETQYF
-	TRBJ1-1	TRBV4-2	CASSQRSRGTEAFF
-	TRBJ2-7	TRBV28	CASSLSSQGSGEQYF
TRBD2	TRBJ2-7	TRBV28	CASSQAGADEQYF
-	TRBJ2-1	TRBV5-1	CASSPVAHSYNEQFF
TRBD1	TRBJ2-2	TRBV30	CAWRQGVTGELFF
TRBD1	TRBJ2-2	TRBV7-2	CASSLGQGGTGELFF
-	TRBJ2-7	TRBV6-6	CASRPIGGRTGEQYF
-	TRBJ1-3	TRBV29-1	CSVGLSSGNTIYF
-	TRBJ2-1	TRBV19	CASSMARALEQFF
-	TRBJ1-5	TRBV20-1	CSSGSNQPQHF
-	TRBJ1-2	TRBV7-2	CASSPSPTVGYTF
-	TRBJ1-1	TRBV19	CASSIGLGAFF
-	TRBJ1-5	TRBV5-4	CASSLGHNQPQHF
-	TRBJ1-4	TRBV27	CASSLQATNEKLFF
-	TRBJ2-3	TRBV30	CAWRGGADTQYF
-	TRBJ2-1	TRBV2	CASSELAFEQFF
-	TRBJ1-5	TRBV19	CASSTGAERQPQHF
TRBD1	TRBJ2-7	TRBV6-6	CASSSRTGRYEQYF
-	TRBJ1-1	TRBV7-2	CASSSDRGTEAFF
-	TRBJ2-3	TRBV2	CASRAAGTDTQYF
TRBD1	TRBJ2-7	TRBV5-1	CASSSQGTYEQYF
-	TRBJ1-2	TRBV7-2	CASSLARDGYTF
-	TRBJ2-7	TRBV5-4	CASSLGGGQSFYEQYF
-	TRBJ1-2	TRBV6-5	CASSYSATGYGYTF
-	TRBJ2-7	TRBV28	CASMTPRTLSYEQYF
TRBD2	TRBJ2-3	TRBV2	CASIGWGLALDTQYF
TRBD1	TRBJ1-2	TRBV29-1	CSVDRTGDGYTF
-	TRBJ2-1	TRBV30	CAWSVLSSGGLYNEQFF
TRBD2	TRBJ2-1	TRBV2	CASRGLAGDYSYNEQFF
TRBD1	TRBJ2-1	TRBV7-2	CASSTSGTGGLNEQFF
-	TRBJ2-1	TRBV12-5	CASGFGLEQFF
TRBD1	TRBJ1-4	TRBV18	CASSPEIRRDSRNEKLFF
-	TRBJ2-1	TRBV5-1	CASSSLEPYNEQFF